This TCR beta chain was found in a study of OX40 agonist ivuxolimab in advanced cancers. Study-level background: Melanoma, hepatocellular carcinoma, head and neck or renal cell cancer occurred in dose-escalation patients.

Libraries were prepared by immunoSEQ multiplex PCR; TCRdb keeps only in-frame clonotypes and omits some of them. This sample yields about 60,000 clones, of which about 86% are seen a single time; around 1% belongs to the top ten. The origin of this receptor is an adult with an advanced solid tumor such as melanoma, head and neck, liver or kidney cancer. The sequences come from CD4+ or CD8+ T cells sorted from blood, collected in a trial of the OX40 agonist ivuxolimab.

CDR3 residues: CASRHAGTGFNEQYF. The CDR3 region has the DNA TGCGCCAGCAGGCACGCGGGGACAGGGTTCAACGAGCAGTACTTC. This sequence joins TRBV10-2 and TRBJ2-7; 9 bases are a match to TRBD1. After removal of 6 bases from V and 5 bases from J, the junction contained 11 bases not matched to a gene. The CDR3 runs to 15 residues. Germline CDR1 and CDR2: WSHSY and SAAADI.